The clone carrying this T cell receptor beta chain was found once. Its antigen is not identified. This specimen comes from a study of CD8 T cells in Susac syndrome. For the study at large: Patients with Susac syndrome, at blood draw, were therapy-naive, on corticosteroids, or on intravenous immunoglobulin alone.

Random-hexamer reverse transcription was applied to roughly 0.5 to 1 ug RNA. From the immunoSEQ multiplex PCR reads, TCRdb called clonotypes with MiXCR, one entry per CDR3 protein. This table has 200,000 to 300,000 distinct CDR3 sequences, about 95% appearing once. Findings and caveats of the study: The authors acknowledged that the study's TCR sequencing and HLA analysis involved relatively few individuals.

The V and J ends lost 0 bases and 3 bases, in that order; junction bases with no gene match: 4. Looked up from germline, CDR1 is SGDLS and CDR2 is YYNGEE. This CDR3 spans 18 amino acids. This TCR was recovered from a human donor with Susac syndrome. The V gene is TRBV9, the J gene TRBJ2-1; 15 nucleotides match TRBD2. The sequenced sample was CD4+ T cells from PBMCs. Written as DNA, the CDR3 is TGTGCCAGCAGCGTAGGTGGACTAGCGGGAGGGAGCTACAATGAGCAGTTCTTC. Translation: CASSVGGLAGGSYNEQFF.